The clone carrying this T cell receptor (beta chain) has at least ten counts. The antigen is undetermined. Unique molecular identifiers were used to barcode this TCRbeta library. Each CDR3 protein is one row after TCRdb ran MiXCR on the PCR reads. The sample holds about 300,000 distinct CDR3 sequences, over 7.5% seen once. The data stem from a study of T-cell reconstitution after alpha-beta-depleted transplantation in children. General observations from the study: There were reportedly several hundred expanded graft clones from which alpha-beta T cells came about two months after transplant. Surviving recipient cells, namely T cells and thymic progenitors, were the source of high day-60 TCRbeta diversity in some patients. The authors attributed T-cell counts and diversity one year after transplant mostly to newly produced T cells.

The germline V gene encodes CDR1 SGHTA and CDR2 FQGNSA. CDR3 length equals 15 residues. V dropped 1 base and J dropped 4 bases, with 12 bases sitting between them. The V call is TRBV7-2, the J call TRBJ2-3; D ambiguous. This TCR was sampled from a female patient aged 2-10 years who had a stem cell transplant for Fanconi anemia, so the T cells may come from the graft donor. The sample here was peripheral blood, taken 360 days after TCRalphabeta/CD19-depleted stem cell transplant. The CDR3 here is CASSLEAFYPDTQYF. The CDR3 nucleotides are TGTGCCAGCAGCTTAGAGGCGTTTTACCCAGATACGCAGTATTTT.